A selection of T cell receptor beta chains follows, all from one sample in a study. In TCRdb, the 5' RACE reads were re-called with MiXCR into one record per CDR3 protein. This sample yields roughly 39,000 distinct CDR3 sequences, of which about 19% are seen a single time; 2.5% to 3% belongs to the top ten. Sequencing input: naive CD4+ T cells sorted from a lymph node. The receptors shown here come from a female donor with breast cancer. Both conserved end residues are part of each CDR3. A D gene is named only where the DNA matches it firmly. Only some rows state a clone size, as once, few, many or a class for expanded clones.

J,V,D,size,CDR3,DNA
TRBJ1-1,TRBV5-1,NA,many,CASSLDRAGTEAFF,TGCGCCAGCAGCTTGGACAGGGCAGGCACTGAAGCTTTCTTT
TRBJ1-1,TRBV9,TRBD1,NA,CASSPQGTVNTEAFF,TGTGCCAGCAGCCCCCAAGGGACAGTTAACACTGAAGCTTTCTTT
TRBJ2-1,TRBV29-1,NA,once,CSVASGTTLSEQCF,NA
TRBJ2-7,TRBV4-3,NA,few,CASSHRGARSYEQYF,TGCGCCAGCAGCCACCGGGGGGCCCGGTCCTACGAGCAGTACTTC
TRBJ1-2,TRBV7-9,NA,NA,CASSLEGSGGYTF,TGTGCCAGCAGCTTAGAGGGATCCGGGGGCTACACCTTC
TRBJ2-2,TRBV11-3,NA,NA,CASSHNRAGELFF,TGTGCCAGCAGCCACAACAGGGCCGGGGAGCTGTTTTTT
TRBJ2-3,TRBV6-1,TRBD2,many,CASTLGREGADTQYF,TGTGCCAGCACTCTGGGGCGGGAGGGGGCAGATACGCAGTATTTT
TRBJ2-7,TRBV28,TRBD1,medium-sized,CASRKGQPSYEQYF,TGTGCCAGCAGGAAGGGACAGCCCTCCTACGAGCAGTACTTC
TRBJ1-4,TRBV12-3/TRBV12-4,NA,NA,CASSFGGNEKLFF,TGTGCCAGCAGTTTTGGGGGAAATGAAAAACTGTTTTTT
TRBJ2-3,TRBV5-1,NA,few,CASSFGIFTGRDTQYF,TGCGCCAGCAGCTTTGGAATTTTTACAGGAAGAGATACGCAGTATTTT
TRBJ2-7,TRBV20-1,TRBD2,few,CSAEGLAGVEQYF,TGCAGTGCAGAGGGGCTAGCGGGAGTCGAGCAGTACTTC